This TCR beta chain appears in the sequencing data of a study of T cell repertoires in cytomegalovirus infection. Study-wide background: Selected CMV epitopes included recently identified HLA-C-restricted ones as well as well-studied HLA-B-restricted ones. Public TCR beta signatures were indicative of both CMV infection and a matching HLA type.

In this sample, this clonotype turned up once. Its antigen is undetermined. The CDR3 is 14 residues long. V dropped 4 bases and J dropped 4 bases, with 14 bases sitting between them. Germline values: CDR1 SGHRS, CDR2 YFSETQ. One entry per CDR3 protein results from TCRdb running MiXCR on the reads. The table lists around 78,000 distinct CDR3 sequences, 20% to 30% of them singletons. Overall study findings and caveats: HLA-C-restricted, CMV-specific TCR beta clonotypes were dominant ex vivo. CMV carriers with the relevant HLA were identified by cumulative public TCR beta family frequency.

The receptor comes from a human donor in good health (CMV status not recorded). Some clones in this sample may be carry-over from other donors' samples. The rearrangement links TRBV5-1 to TRBJ2-5; perhaps TRBD1 as D (5 bases). The sequencing here drew on CD8+ T cells from cultured PBMCs, taken from culture after CMV antigen stimulation. CDR3 DNA sequence: TGCGCCAGCAGCGCCCCCAGGGATGGAGAGACCCAGTACTTC. This gives the protein CASSAPRDGETQYF. Full variable domain (remainder filled in from reference TRBV5-1 and TRBJ2-5): KAGVTQTPRYLIKTRGQQVTLSCSPISGHRSVSWYQQTPGQGLQFLFEYFSETQRNKGNFPGRFSGRQFSNSRSEMNVSTLELGDSALYLCASSAPRDGETQYFGPGTRLLVL.